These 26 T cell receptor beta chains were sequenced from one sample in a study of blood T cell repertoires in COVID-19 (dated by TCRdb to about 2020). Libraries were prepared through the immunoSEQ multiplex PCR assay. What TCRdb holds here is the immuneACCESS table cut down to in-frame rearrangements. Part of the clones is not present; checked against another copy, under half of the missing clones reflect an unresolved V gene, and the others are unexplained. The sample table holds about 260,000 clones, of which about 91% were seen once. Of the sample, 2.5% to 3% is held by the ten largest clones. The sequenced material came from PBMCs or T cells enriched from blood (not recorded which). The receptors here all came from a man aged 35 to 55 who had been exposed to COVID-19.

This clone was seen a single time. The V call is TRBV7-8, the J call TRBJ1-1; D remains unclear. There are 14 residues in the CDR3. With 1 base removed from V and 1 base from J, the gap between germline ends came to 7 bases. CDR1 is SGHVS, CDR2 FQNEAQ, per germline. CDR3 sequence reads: CASSLGSGNTEAFF. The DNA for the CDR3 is TGTGCCAGCAGCTTAGGATCCGGGAACACTGAAGCTTTCTTT.

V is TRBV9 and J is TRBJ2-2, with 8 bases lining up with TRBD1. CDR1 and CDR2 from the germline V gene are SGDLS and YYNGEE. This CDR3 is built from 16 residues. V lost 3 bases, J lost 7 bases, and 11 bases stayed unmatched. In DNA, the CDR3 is TGTGCCAGCAGCGCAGCCAGGGGGCTATTAGGCGGGGAGCTGTTTTTT. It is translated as CASSAARGLLGGELFF.

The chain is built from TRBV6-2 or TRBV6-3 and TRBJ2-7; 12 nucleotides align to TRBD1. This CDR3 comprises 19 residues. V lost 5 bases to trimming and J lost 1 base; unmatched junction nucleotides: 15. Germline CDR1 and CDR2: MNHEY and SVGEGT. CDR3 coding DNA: TGTGCCAGCAGTGTCCCGGGACAGGGGGCCCGATTAAATTCCTACGAGCAGTACTTC. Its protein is CASSVPGQGARLNSYEQYF.

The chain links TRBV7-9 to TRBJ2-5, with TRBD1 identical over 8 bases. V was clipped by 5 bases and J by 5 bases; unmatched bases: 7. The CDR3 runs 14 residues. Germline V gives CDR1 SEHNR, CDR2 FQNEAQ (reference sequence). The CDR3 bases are TGTGCCAGCAGCCGGACAGGGCGGTCCGAGACCCAGTACTTC. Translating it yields CASSRTGRSETQYF.

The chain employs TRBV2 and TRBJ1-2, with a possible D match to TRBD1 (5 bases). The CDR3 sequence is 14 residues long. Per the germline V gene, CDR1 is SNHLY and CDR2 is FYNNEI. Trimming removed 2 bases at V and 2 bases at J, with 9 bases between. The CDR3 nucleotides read TGTGCCAGCAGTGAACAGGGTGGAAACTATGGCTACACCTTC. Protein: CASSEQGGNYGYTF.

The CDR3, as DNA: TGTGCCAGTAGTATCCCGGGGGGTGAGACCCAGTACTTC. Residues: CASSIPGGETQYF. This chain uses TRBV19 with TRBJ2-5; 7 bases fit TRBD2. Germline lookup yields CDR1 LNHDA and CDR2 SQIVND (reference sequence). The CDR3 has 13 amino acids. The junction had 3 bases not matched to a gene; V was cut back by 3 bases and J by 5 bases.

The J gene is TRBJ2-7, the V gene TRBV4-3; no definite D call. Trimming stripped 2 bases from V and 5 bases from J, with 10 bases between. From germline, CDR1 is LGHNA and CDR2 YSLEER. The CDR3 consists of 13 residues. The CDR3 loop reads CASSQPGTDEQYF. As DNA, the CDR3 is TGCGCCAGCAGCCAACCGGGTACGGACGAGCAGTACTTC.

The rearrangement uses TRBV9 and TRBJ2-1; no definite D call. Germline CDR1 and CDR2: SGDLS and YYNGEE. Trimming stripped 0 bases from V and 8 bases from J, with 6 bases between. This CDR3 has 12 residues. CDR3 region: CASSVVPDEQFF. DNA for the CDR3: TGTGCCAGCAGCGTAGTGCCGGATGAGCAGTTCTTC.

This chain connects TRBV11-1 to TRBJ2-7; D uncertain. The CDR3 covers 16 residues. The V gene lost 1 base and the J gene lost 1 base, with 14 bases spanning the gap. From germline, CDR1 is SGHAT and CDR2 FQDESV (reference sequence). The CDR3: CASSLGLRDFSYEQYF. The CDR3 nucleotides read TGTGCCAGCAGCTTAGGTCTCAGAGACTTTTCCTACGAGCAGTACTTC.

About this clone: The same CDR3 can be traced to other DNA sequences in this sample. The CDR3 is CASSIGGNYNEQFF. CDR3 DNA sequence: TGTGCCAGTAGTATTGGTGGCAACTACAATGAGCAGTTCTTC. The J gene is TRBJ2-1, the V gene TRBV19; no clear D. The CDR3 sequence is 14 residues long. Germline CDR1 LNHDA, CDR2 SQIVND (reference sequence). Trimming cost V 3 bases and J 3 bases, with 9 bases left between them.

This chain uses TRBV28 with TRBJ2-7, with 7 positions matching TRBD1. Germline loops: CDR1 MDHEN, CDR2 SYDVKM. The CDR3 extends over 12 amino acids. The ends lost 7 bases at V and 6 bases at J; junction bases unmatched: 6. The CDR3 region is CASMPTGPEQYF. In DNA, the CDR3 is TGTGCCAGCATGCCGACAGGGCCCGAGCAGTACTTC.

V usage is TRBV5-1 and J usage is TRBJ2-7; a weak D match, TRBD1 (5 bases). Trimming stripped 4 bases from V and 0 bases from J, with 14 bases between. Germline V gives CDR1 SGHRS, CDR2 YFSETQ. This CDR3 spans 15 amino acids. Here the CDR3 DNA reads TGCGCCAGCAGCAGGCAGGGAACGTCCTCCTACGAGCAGTACTTC. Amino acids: CASSRQGTSSYEQYF.

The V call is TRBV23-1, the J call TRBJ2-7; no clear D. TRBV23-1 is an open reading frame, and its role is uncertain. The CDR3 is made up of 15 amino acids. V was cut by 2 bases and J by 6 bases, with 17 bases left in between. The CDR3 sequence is CASSQVSRLIREQYF. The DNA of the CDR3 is TGCGCCAGCAGTCAAGTAAGCAGGCTAATTCGCGAGCAGTACTTC.

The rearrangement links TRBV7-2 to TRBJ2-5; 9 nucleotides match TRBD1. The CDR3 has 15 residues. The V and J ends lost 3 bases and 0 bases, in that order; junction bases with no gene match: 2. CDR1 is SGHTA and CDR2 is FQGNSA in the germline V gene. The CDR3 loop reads CASSFGTGYQETQYF. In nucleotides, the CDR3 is TGTGCCAGCAGCTTCGGGACAGGGTACCAAGAGACCCAGTACTTC.

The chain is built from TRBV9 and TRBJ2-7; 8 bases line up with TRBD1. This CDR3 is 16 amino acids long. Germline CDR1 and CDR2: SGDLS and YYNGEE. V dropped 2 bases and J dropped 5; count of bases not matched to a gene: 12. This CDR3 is CASSVSPRGQDHEQYF. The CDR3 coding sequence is TGTGCCAGCAGCGTGAGTCCTCGGGGACAGGACCACGAGCAGTACTTC.

As DNA, the CDR3 is TGTGCCAGCAGCGCGTCATTGACAGGGGGCGATTCACCCCTCCACTTT. It codes for CASSASLTGGDSPLHF. V gene TRBV11-2 combines with J gene TRBJ1-6, with 10 bases identical to TRBD1. V shed 5 bases, J shed 8 bases, and the junction held 9 bases outside the gene matches. Germline assignment: CDR1 SGHAT and CDR2 FQNNGV. The CDR3 is made up of 16 amino acids.

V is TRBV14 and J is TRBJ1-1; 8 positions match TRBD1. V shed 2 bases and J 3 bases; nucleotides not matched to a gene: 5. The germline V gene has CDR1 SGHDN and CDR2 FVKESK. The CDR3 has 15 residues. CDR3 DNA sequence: TGTGCCAGCAGCCAATACCCGACAGGGGACACTGAAGCTTTCTTT. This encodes CASSQYPTGDTEAFF.

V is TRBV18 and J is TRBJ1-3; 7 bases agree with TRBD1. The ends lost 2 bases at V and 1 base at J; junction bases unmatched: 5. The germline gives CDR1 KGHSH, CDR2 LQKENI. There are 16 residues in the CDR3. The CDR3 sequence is CASSPWNRGSGNTIYF. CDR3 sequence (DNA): TGTGCCAGCTCACCATGGAACAGGGGTTCTGGAAACACCATATATTTT.

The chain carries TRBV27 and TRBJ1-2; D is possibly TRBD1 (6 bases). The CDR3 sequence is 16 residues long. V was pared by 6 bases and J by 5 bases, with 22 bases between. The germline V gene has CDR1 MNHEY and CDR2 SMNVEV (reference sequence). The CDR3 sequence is CASRLDSAGGSYGYTF. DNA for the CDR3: TGTGCCAGCAGGCTGGACAGCGCCGGAGGTTCTTATGGCTACACCTTC.

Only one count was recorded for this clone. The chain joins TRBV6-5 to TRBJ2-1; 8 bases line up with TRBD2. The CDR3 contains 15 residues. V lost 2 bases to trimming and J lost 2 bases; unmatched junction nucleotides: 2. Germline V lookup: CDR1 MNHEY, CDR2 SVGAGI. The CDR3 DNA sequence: TGTGCCAGCAGTTACGGGACTAGTCCCTACAATGAGCAGTTCTTC. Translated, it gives CASSYGTSPYNEQFF.

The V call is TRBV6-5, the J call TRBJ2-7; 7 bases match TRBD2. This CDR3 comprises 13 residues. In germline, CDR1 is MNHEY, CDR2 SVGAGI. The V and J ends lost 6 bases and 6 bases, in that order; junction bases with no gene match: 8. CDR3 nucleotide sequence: TGTGCCAGCAGCCCACAACCGGGGGGCGAGCAGTACTTC. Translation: CASSPQPGGEQYF.

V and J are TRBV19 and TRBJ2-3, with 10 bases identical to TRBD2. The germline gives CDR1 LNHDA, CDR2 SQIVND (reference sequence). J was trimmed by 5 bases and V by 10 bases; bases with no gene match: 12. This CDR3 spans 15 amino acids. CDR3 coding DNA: TGTGCCACAGCTCCTAGCGGGAGCTTAGGAGATACGCAGTATTTT. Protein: CATAPSGSLGDTQYF.

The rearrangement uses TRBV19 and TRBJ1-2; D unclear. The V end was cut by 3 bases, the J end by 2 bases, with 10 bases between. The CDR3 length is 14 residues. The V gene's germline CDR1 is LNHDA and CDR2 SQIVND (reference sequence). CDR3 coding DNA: TGTGCCAGTAGTATCCCGGCGGGAAACTATGGCTACACCTTC. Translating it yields CASSIPAGNYGYTF.

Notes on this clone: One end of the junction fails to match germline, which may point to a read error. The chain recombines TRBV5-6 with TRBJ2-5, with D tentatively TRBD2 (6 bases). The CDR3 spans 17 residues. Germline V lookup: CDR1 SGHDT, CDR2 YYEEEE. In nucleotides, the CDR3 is TGTGCCAGCAGCTTAACAAGATACCGGGACTTTAAAGAGACTCAGTACTTC. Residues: CASSLTRYRDFKETQYF.

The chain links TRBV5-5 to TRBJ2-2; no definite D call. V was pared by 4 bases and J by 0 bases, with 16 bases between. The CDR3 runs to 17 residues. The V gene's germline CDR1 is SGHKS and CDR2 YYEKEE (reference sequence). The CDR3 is CASSLRGLLANTGELFF. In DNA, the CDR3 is TGTGCCAGCAGCCTCCGTGGGCTGCTCGCGAACACCGGGGAGCTGTTTTTT.

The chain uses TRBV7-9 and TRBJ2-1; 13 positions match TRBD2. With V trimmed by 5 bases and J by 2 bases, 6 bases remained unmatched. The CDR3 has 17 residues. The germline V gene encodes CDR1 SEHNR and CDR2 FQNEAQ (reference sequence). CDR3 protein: CASSPTGLAGTYNEQFF. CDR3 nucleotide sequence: TGTGCCAGCAGCCCAACGGGACTAGCGGGAACCTACAATGAGCAGTTCTTC. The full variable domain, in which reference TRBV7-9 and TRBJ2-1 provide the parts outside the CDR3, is DTGVSQNPRHKITKRGQNVTFRCDPISEHNRLYWYRQTLGQGPEFLTYFQNEAQLEKSRLLSDRFSAERPKGSFSTLEIQRTEQGDSAMYLCASSPTGLAGTYNEQFFGPGTRLTVL.